The present TCR beta chain was sequenced within a study of T cell repertoires in cytomegalovirus infection. TCRdb re-called the reads through MiXCR, storing one row per CDR3 protein. The sample lists approximately 340,000 distinct CDR3 sequences, just under 30% occurring once. Remarks on this clonotype: Antigen: not known.

The CDR3 runs to 12 residues. The germline V and J ends were trimmed by 6 bases and 5 bases, with 8 bases remaining between them. This specimen consisted of cultured PBMCs, obtained from culture after CMV antigen stimulation. This receptor was obtained from a human donor in good health (CMV status not recorded). Some clones in this sample may be carry-over from other donors' samples. V usage is TRBV12-3 or TRBV12-4 and J usage is TRBJ2-1, with D unclear. CDR3 DNA sequence: TGTGCCAGCAGAGGCCCCCACAATGAGCAGTTCTTC. Protein: CASRGPHNEQFF.